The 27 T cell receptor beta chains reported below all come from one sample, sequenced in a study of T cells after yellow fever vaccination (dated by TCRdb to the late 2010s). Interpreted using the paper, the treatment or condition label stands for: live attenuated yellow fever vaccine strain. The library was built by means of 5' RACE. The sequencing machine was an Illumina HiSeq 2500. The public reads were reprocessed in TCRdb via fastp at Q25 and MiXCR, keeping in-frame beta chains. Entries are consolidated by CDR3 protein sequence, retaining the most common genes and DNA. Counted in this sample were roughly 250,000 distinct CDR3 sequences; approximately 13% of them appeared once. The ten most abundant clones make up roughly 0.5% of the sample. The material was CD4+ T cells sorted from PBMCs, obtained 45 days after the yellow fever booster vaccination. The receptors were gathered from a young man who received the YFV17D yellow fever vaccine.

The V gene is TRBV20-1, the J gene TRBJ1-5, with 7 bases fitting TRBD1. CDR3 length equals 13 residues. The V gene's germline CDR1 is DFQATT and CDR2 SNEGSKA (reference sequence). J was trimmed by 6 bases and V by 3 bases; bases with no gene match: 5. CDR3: CSASRQGGQPQHF. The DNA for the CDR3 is TGCAGTGCTAGTAGACAGGGTGGTCAGCCCCAGCATTTT.

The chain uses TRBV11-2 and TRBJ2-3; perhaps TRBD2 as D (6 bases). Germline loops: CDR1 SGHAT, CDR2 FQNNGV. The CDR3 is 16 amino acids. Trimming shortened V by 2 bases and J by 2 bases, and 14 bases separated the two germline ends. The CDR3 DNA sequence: TGTGCCAGCAGCTTAAGAAGCGGGCCCATCACAGATACGCAGTATTTT. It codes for CASSLRSGPITDTQYF.

In DNA form, the CDR3 reads TGCAGTGCTAGAGATCTGGCTAGGGTCACAGATACGCAGTATTTT. Its protein is CSARDLARVTDTQYF. The chain is built from TRBV20-1 and TRBJ2-3; D remains unclear. V dropped 0 bases and J dropped 2 bases, with 12 bases sitting between them. CDR1 is DFQATT, CDR2 SNEGSKA, per germline (reference sequence). The CDR3 length is 15 residues.

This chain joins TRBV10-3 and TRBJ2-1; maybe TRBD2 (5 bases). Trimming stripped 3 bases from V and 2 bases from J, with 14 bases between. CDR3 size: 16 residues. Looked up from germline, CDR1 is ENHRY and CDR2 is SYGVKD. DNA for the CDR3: TGTGCCATCAGTGATGCCGACTATGATACCTACAATGAGCAGTTCTTC. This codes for CAISDADYDTYNEQFF.

The CDR3 nucleotides are TGCGCCAGCAGCTCTAGCGGACGAGAGGGAGACATTCAGTACTTC. It codes for CASSSSGREGDIQYF. The chain has TRBV5-1 and TRBJ2-4; TRBD2 agrees at 7 bases. The junction had 11 bases not matched to a gene; V was cut back by 3 bases and J by 8 bases. The CDR3 is made up of 15 amino acids. Germline-derived CDR1 and CDR2 are SGHRS and YFSETQ.

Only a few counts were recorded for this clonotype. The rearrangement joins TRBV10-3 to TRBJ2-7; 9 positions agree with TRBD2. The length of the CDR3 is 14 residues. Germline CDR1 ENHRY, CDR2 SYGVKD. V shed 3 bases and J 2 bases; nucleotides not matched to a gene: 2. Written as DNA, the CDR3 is TGTGCCATCAGTGAATTAGCGGGAGCCTACGAGCAGTACTTC. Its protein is CAISELAGAYEQYF.

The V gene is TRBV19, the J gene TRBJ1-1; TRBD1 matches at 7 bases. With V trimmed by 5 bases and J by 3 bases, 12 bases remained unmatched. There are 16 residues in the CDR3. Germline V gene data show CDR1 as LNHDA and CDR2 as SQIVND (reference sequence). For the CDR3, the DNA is TGTGCCAGTAGTCGTCGGAACAGGGGATTGGACACTGAAGCTTTCTTT. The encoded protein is CASSRRNRGLDTEAFF.

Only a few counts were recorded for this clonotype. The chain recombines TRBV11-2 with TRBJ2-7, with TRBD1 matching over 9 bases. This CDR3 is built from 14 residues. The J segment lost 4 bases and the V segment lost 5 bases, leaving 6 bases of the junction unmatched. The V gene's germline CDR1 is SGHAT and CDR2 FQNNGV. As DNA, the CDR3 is TGTGCCAGCAGCAACCGGGACAGGGCTTACGAGCAGTACTTC. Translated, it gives CASSNRDRAYEQYF.

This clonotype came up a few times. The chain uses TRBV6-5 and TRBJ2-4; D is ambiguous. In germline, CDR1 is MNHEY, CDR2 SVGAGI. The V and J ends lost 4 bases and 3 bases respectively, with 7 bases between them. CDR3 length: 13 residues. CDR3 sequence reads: CASSSPFKNIQYF. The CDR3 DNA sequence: TGTGCCAGCAGTTCACCCTTCAAAAACATTCAGTACTTC.

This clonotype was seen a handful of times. CDR3 DNA sequence: TGTGCCAGCAGTTTGGAAGCGGCAAGCCCCTCCTACGAGCAGTACTTC. This encodes CASSLEAASPSYEQYF. V gene TRBV12-3 or TRBV12-4 combines with J gene TRBJ2-7, with D perhaps matching TRBD2 (5 bases). The CDR3 sequence is 16 residues long. V was clipped by 3 bases and J by 0 bases, with 15 bases between them.

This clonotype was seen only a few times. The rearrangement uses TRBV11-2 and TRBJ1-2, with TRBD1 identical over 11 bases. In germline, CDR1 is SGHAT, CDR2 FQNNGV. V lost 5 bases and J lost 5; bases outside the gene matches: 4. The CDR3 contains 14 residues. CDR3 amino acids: CASSRDRGTYGYTF. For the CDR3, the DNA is TGTGCCAGCAGCCGGGACAGGGGGACTTATGGCTACACCTTC. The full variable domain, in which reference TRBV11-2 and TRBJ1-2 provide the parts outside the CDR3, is EAGVAQSPRYKIIEKRQSVAFWCNPISGHATLYWYQQILGQGPKLLIQFQNNGVVDDSQLPKDRFSAERLKGVDSTLKIQPAKLEDSAVYLCASSRDRGTYGYTFGSGTRLTVV.

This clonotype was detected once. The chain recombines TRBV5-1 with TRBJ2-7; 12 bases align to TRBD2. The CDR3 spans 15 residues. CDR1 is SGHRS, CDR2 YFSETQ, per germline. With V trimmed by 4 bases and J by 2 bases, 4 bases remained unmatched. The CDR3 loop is CASSTTSGSPYEQYF. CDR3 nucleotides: TGCGCCAGCAGCACGACTAGCGGGAGTCCCTACGAGCAGTACTTC.

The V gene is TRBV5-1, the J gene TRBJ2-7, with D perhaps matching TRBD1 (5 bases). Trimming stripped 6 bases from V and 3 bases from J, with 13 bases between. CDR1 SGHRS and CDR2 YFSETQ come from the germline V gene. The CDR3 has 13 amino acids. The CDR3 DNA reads TGCGCCAGCAAACAGGACCAGAACTACGAGCAGTACTTC. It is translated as CASKQDQNYEQYF.

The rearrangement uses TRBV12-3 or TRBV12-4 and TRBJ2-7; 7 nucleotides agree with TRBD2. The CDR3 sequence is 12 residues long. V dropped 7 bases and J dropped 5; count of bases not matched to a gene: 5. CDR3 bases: TGTGCCAGCAACCTGGGGGGGGACGAGCAGTACTTC. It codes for CASNLGGDEQYF.

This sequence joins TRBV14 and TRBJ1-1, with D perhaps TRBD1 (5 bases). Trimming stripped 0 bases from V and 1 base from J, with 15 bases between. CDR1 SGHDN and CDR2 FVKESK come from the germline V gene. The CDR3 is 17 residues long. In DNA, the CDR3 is TGTGCCAGCAGCCAAGAACTGGGACGGCAAAAGAACACTGAAGCTTTCTTT. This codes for CASSQELGRQKNTEAFF.

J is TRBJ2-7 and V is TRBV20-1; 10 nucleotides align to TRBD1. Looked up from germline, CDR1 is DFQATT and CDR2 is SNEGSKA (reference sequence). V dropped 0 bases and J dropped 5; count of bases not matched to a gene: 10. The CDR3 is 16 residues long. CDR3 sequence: CSARDRTGGHLDEQYF. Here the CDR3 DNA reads TGCAGTGCTAGAGATCGGACAGGGGGTCATTTGGACGAGCAGTACTTC.

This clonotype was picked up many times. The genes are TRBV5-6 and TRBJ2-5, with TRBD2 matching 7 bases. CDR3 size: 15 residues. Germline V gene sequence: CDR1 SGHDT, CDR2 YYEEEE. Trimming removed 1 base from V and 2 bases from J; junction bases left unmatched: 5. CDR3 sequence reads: CASSLLAADQETQYF. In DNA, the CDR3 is TGTGCCAGCAGCTTGCTAGCGGCTGATCAAGAGACCCAGTACTTC. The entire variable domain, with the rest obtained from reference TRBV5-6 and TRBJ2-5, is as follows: DAGVTQSPTHLIKTRGQQVTLRCSPKSGHDTVSWYQQALGQGPQFIFQYYEEEERQRGNFPDRFSGHQFPNYSSELNVNALLLGDSALYLCASSLLAADQETQYFGPGTRLLVL.

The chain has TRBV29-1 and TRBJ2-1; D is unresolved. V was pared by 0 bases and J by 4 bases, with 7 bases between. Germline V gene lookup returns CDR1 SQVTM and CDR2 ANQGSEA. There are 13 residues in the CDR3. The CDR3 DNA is TGCAGCGTTGAAGAAACAGCTTACAATGAGCAGTTCTTC. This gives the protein CSVEETAYNEQFF.

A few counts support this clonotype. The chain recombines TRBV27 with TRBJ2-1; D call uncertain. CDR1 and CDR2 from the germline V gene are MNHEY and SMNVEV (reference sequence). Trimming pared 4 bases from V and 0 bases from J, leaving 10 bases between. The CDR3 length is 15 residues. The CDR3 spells CASSSAVLSYNEQFF. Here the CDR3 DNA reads TGTGCCAGCAGTTCCGCCGTCCTCTCCTACAATGAGCAGTTCTTC.

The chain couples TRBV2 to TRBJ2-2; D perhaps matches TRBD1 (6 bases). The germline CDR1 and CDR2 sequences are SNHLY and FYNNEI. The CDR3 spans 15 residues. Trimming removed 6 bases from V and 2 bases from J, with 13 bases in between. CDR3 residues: CASSLQTGNTGELFF. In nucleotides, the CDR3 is TGTGCCAGCAGCTTACAGACAGGAAACACCGGGGAGCTGTTTTTT.

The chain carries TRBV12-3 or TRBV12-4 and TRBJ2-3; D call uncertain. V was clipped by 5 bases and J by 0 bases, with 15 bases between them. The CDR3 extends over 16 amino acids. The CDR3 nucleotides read TGTGCCAGCAGTCCCTGGAGTCGGGCTAGCACAGATACGCAGTATTTT. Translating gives CASSPWSRASTDTQYF.

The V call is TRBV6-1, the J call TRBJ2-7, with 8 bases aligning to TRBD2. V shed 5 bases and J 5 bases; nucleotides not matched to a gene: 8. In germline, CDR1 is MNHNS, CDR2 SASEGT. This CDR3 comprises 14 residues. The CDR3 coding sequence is TGTGCCAGCAGTCCCAGCGGGAGAAGCCACGAGCAGTACTTC. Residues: CASSPSGRSHEQYF.

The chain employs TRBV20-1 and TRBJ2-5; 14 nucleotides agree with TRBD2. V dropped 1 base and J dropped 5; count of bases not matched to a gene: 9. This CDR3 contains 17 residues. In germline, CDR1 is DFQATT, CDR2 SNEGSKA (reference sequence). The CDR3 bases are TGCAGTGCTAGAGCCCCTGGGACTAGCGGGAGTTGGGAGACCCAGTACTTC. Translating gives CSARAPGTSGSWETQYF.

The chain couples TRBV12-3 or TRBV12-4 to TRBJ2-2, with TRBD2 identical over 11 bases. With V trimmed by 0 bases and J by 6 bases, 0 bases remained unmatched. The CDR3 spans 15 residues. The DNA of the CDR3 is TGTGCCAGCAGTTTAGCTAGCGGGAGGGCCGGGGAGCTGTTTTTT. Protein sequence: CASSLASGRAGELFF.

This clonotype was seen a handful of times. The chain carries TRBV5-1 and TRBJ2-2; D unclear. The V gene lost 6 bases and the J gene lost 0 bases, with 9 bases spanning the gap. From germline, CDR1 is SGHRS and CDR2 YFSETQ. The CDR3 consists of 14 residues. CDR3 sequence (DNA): TGCGCCAGCACGGAAGGAACGAACACCGGGGAGCTGTTTTTT. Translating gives CASTEGTNTGELFF.

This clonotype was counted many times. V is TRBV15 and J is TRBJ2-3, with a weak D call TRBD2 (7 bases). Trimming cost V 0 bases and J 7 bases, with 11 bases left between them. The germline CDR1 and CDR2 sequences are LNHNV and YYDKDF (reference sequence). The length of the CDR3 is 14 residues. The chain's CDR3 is CATSRDGGANTQYF. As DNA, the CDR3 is TGTGCCACCAGCAGAGATGGGGGGGCCAATACGCAGTATTTT.

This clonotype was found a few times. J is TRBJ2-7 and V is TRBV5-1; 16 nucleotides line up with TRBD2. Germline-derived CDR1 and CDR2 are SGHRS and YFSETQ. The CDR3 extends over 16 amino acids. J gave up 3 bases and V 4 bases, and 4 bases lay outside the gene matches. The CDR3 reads CASSPGLAGGNYEQYF. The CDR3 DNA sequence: TGCGCCAGCAGCCCGGGACTAGCGGGAGGGAACTACGAGCAGTACTTC. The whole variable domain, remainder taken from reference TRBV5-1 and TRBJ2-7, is KAGVTQTPRYLIKTRGQQVTLSCSPISGHRSVSWYQQTPGQGLQFLFEYFSETQRNKGNFPGRFSGRQFSNSRSEMNVSTLELGDSALYLCASSPGLAGGNYEQYFGPGTRLTVT.